The TCR beta chain under discussion was sequenced for a study of response to subunit inactivated influenza vaccine. This clonotype turned up a few times. What it recognizes is unknown. Trimming cost V 5 bases and J 8 bases, with 20 bases left between them. This CDR3 region has 14 residues. Germline CDR1 SQVTM, CDR2 ANQGSEA. Study-level points and caveats: Every seasonal influenza vaccination brings in few new T cells, the authors suggested.

Using its own MiXCR run on the RT-PCR reads, TCRdb lists one record per CDR3 protein. The sample consists of a few hundred thousand distinct CDR3 sequences, around 13% of them appearing once. This sequence was found in a man in his fifties who received an inactivated influenza vaccine. The V call is TRBV29-1, the J call TRBJ2-3; weak D call: TRBD2 (5 bases). The sample consisted of PBMCs from blood, taken less than 13 days after vaccination. The CDR3: CSVSREGLWSTQYF. The CDR3 bases are TGCAGCGTTAGTCGGGAAGGGCTTTGGAGTACGCAGTATTTT.